Listed here are 16 T cell receptor beta chains from one sample, sequenced in a study of T cells in Graves' hyperthyroidism and ophthalmopathy. From RNA transcripts, TCR beta CDR3 regions were amplified. During a first-round RT-PCR of the TCR CDR3, the HTBI primer set was used. TCRdb reprocessed the multiplex PCR reads with MiXCR, giving one entry per CDR3 protein. Seen here are around 200,000 distinct CDR3 sequences, approximately 17% observed once, and the top ten hold roughly 30%. The source material was blood. The receptors originated from a woman between 50 and 59 years old with Graves' hyperthyroidism.

V and J are TRBV28 and TRBJ1-2, with TRBD1 matching over 8 bases. Germline CDR1 reads MDHEN; CDR2 reads SYDVKM. The V gene end was trimmed by 6 bases and the J gene end by 7 bases; junction bases not matched to a gene: 4. The CDR3 covers 12 residues. CDR3 nucleotides: TGTGCCAGCAGCCCGGACAGGGCTGGCTACACCTTC. It is translated as CASSPDRAGYTF.

This clonotype has a count of ten or more. The chain couples TRBV27 to TRBJ2-5; TRBD1 matches 10 bases. The V and J ends lost 9 bases and 4 bases, in that order; junction bases with no gene match: 11. The CDR3 totals 15 residues. CDR1 and CDR2 from the germline V gene are MNHEY and SMNVEV (reference sequence). As DNA, the CDR3 is TGTGCCAGTGCGGATTGGACAGGGGGAGGAGAGACCCAGTACTTC. Its translation: CASADWTGGGETQYF.

This clonotype was recorded many times. The chain employs TRBV5-1 and TRBJ2-7; D is possibly TRBD1 (6 bases). The V gene's germline CDR1 is SGHRS and CDR2 YFSETQ. There are 17 residues in the CDR3. Trimming took off 1 base at V and 3 bases at J, with 20 bases between the two ends. The CDR3 sequence: CASSLSPTGPNLYEQYF. The CDR3 DNA reads as TGCGCCAGCAGCTTGTCCCCCACAGGGCCCAATCTCTACGAGCAGTACTTC.

The genes are TRBV18 and TRBJ1-2; 7 bases map to TRBD1. V trimming: 6 bases; J trimming: 8 bases; junction bases outside the gene matches: 9. The CDR3 runs to 13 residues. Germline V CDR1 and CDR2: KGHSH, LQKENI. The CDR3 DNA reads TGTGCCAGCTCGGCGACAGGGTCGGGCGGCTACACCTTC. It translates to CASSATGSGGYTF.

There are many counts of this clonotype. The chain carries TRBV7-3 and TRBJ2-3; a possible D gene is TRBD2 (7 bases). The CDR3 sequence is 16 residues long. The germline V gene has CDR1 SGHTA and CDR2 FQGTGA. V was cut by 0 bases and J by 0 bases, with 10 bases left in between. CDR3 protein: CASSLTGGASTDTQYF. The CDR3 region has the DNA TGTGCCAGCAGCTTAACTGGGGGGGCTAGCACAGATACGCAGTATTTT.

This clonotype showed up many times. A junction boundary mismatches the germline segment, possibly from a read error. This chain uses TRBV12-3 or TRBV12-4 with TRBJ2-3, with 11 bases lining up with TRBD2. The CDR3 consists of 15 residues. CDR3 amino acids: CASSLAGGYTDTQYF. The CDR3, as DNA: TGTGCCAGCAGTCTAGCGGGGGGCTACACAGATACGCAGTATTTT.

V is TRBV4-1 and J is TRBJ1-5; TRBD1 might be the D (5 bases). V lost 1 base and J lost 7, with 11 bases in between. CDR1 MGHRA and CDR2 YSYEKL come from the germline V gene. This CDR3 is built from 14 residues. CDR3 amino acids: CASSQGWGGQPQHF. CDR3 nucleotide sequence: TGCGCCAGCAGCCAAGGATGGGGGGGACAGCCCCAGCATTTT.

This clonotype has at least ten counts. The chain recombines TRBV18 with TRBJ2-7; D ambiguous. The CDR3 spans 12 residues. Germline V gene lookup returns CDR1 KGHSH and CDR2 LQKENI. V lost 6 bases to trimming and J lost 3 bases, with 9 bases between them. The CDR3 region has the DNA TGTGCCAGCTCCGACCAAGACTACGAGCAGTACTTC. This sequence encodes CASSDQDYEQYF.

Many counts were recorded for this clonotype. The chain couples TRBV7-8 to TRBJ1-3, with 7 positions matching TRBD1. Germline values: CDR1 SGHVS, CDR2 FQNEAQ. The CDR3 extends over 14 amino acids. The J segment lost 3 bases and the V segment lost 5 bases, leaving 4 bases of the junction unmatched. CDR3 protein: CASSLTGDGNTIYF. For the CDR3, the DNA is TGTGCCAGCAGCCTCACAGGGGATGGAAACACCATATATTTT.

This clonotype was observed many times. J is TRBJ2-7 and V is TRBV29-1; no clear D. Germline V gives CDR1 SQVTM, CDR2 ANQGSEA. The V and J ends lost 5 bases and 3 bases respectively, with 8 bases between them. This CDR3 contains 11 residues. The CDR3 here is CSVRSVYEQYF. In DNA, the CDR3 is TGCAGCGTTCGCAGTGTCTACGAGCAGTACTTC.

Details on this clonotype: A read error may produce the germline difference seen at one junction end. As DNA, the CDR3 is TGTGCCAGCTCACCCGGGACAGGGGCATCCTACGAGCGGTACTTC. Its protein is CASSPGTGASYERYF. This chain joins TRBV18 and TRBJ2-7, with 10 bases lining up with TRBD1. Germline V gives CDR1 KGHSH, CDR2 LQKENI. CDR3 length: 15 residues.

The chain couples TRBV24-1 to TRBJ2-3, with unresolved D. Trimming took off 6 bases at V and 0 bases at J, with 12 bases between the two ends. The germline V gene encodes CDR1 KGHDR and CDR2 SFDVKD. This CDR3 contains 15 residues. This chain's CDR3 is CATSTRAASTDTQYF. The CDR3, as DNA: TGTGCCACCAGTACCAGAGCCGCTAGCACAGATACGCAGTATTTT.

In this sample, this clonotype turned up many times. V is TRBV19 and J is TRBJ1-1, with unresolved D. This CDR3 is 11 amino acids long. Between the trimmed V and J ends, which lost 6 bases and 7 bases, there was a span of 9 bases. Germline V gene sequence: CDR1 LNHDA, CDR2 SQIVND (reference sequence). The CDR3 reads CASRGGLEAFF. In DNA form, the CDR3 reads TGTGCCAGTAGAGGTGGGCTTGAAGCTTTCTTT. Full variable domain (rest looked up from reference TRBV19 and TRBJ1-1): DGGITQSPKYLFRKEGQNVTLSCEQNLNHDAMYWYRQDPGQGLRLIYYSQIVNDFQKGDIAEGYSVSREKKESFPLTVTSAQKNPTAFYLCASRGGLEAFFGQGTRLTVV.

This clonotype occurred many times. This chain links TRBV28 with TRBJ2-4; tentatively, D is TRBD2 (5 bases). The CDR3 totals 16 residues. Trimming stripped 3 bases from V and 3 bases from J, with 15 bases between. Germline values: CDR1 MDHEN, CDR2 SYDVKM. CDR3 sequence: CASSLRVGLGKNIQYF. Written as DNA, the CDR3 is TGTGCCAGCAGTTTGAGGGTAGGGTTAGGCAAAAACATTCAGTACTTC. Complete variable domain (other parts from reference TRBV28 and TRBJ2-4): DVKVTQSSRYLVKRTGEKVFLECVQDMDHENMFWYRQDPGLGLRLIYFSYDVKMKEKGDIPEGYSVSREKKERFSLILESASTNQTSMYLCASSLRVGLGKNIQYFGAGTRLSVL.

The V gene is TRBV5-8, the J gene TRBJ2-7, with 9 bases that match TRBD1. CDR1 SGHTS and CDR2 YDEGEE come from the germline V gene. The CDR3 is made up of 14 amino acids. With V trimmed by 4 bases and J by 6 bases, 8 bases remained unmatched. CDR3 in amino acids: CASSPGTGWGEQYF. CDR3 nucleotides: TGTGCCAGCAGCCCCGGGACAGGGTGGGGCGAGCAGTACTTC.

Many counts were recorded for this clonotype. This chain joins TRBV18 and TRBJ1-3; D ambiguous. The germline CDR1 and CDR2 sequences are KGHSH and LQKENI. The CDR3 contains 13 residues. Trimming shortened V by 4 bases and J by 0 bases, and 4 bases separated the two germline ends. CDR3 amino acids: CASSRDSGNTIYF. DNA of the CDR3: TGTGCCAGCTCACGGGACTCTGGAAACACCATATATTTT. The variable domain in full, with the rest retrieved from reference TRBV18 and TRBJ1-3, is NAGVMQNPRHLVRRRGQEARLRCSPMKGHSHVYWYRQLPEEGLKFMVYLQKENIIDESGMPKERFSAEFPKEGPSILRIQQVVRGDSAAYFCASSRDSGNTIYFGEGSWLTVV.